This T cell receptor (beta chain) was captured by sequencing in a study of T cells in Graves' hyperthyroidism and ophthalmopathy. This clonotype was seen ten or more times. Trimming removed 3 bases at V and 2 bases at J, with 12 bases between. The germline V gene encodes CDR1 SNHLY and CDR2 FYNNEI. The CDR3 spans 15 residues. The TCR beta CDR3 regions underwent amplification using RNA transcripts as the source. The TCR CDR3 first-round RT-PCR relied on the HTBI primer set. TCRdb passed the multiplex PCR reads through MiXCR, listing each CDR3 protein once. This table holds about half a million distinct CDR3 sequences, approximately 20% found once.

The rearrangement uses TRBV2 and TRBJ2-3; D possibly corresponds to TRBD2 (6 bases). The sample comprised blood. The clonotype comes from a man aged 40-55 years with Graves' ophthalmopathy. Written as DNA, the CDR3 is TGTGCCAGCAGTGACCCGGGGGAAATCACAGATACGCAGTATTTT. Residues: CASSDPGEITDTQYF. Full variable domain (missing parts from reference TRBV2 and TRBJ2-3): EPEVTQTPSHQVTQMGQEVILRCVPISNHLYFYWYRQILGQKVEFLVSFYNNEISEKSEIFDDQFSVERPDGSNFTLKIRSTKLEDSAMYFCASSDPGEITDTQYFGPGTRLTVL.